The 32 T cell receptor beta chains below were found in one sample sequenced in a study of T cell repertoires in cytomegalovirus infection. For these receptors, no antigen is known. TCRdb ran MiXCR on the reads and lists one entry per CDR3 protein. Of approximately 260,000 distinct CDR3 sequences detected, less than 25% appear once; the ten largest clones hold roughly a fifth. The source was cultured PBMCs, collected from culture after CMV antigen stimulation. These receptors originate from a human donor in good health (CMV status not recorded). Some clones in this sample may be carry-over from other donors' samples.

The rearrangement links TRBV4-3 to TRBJ2-5; 8 nucleotides align to TRBD2. The CDR3 has 16 residues. CDR1 and CDR2 (germline): LGHNA, YSLEER. Losses at the gene ends were 0 bases for V and 4 bases for J; bases not matched to a gene: 7. In nucleotides, the CDR3 is TGCGCCAGCAGCCAAGATTCAGGGCTAGCGGGAGAGACCCAGTACTTC. Amino acid sequence: CASSQDSGLAGETQYF.

This clonotype was seen at least ten times. This chain uses TRBV7-2 with TRBJ2-1, with D maybe TRBD2 (5 bases). Germline lookup yields CDR1 SGHTA and CDR2 FQGNSA. CDR3 size: 16 residues. V lost 4 bases, J lost 0 bases, and 13 bases lay in between. In DNA form, the CDR3 reads TGTGCCAGCAGCTCGATACTAGGAGGCTCCTACAATGAGCAGTTCTTC. Translation: CASSSILGGSYNEQFF.

This chain connects TRBV11-2 to TRBJ2-5; maybe TRBD2 (6 bases). The CDR3 sequence is 14 residues long. Germline V gene data show CDR1 as SGHAT and CDR2 as FQNNGV. Trimming left V 2 bases short and J 3 bases short, with 10 bases between. CDR3 amino acids: CASSLLGGKETQYF. In nucleotides, the CDR3 is TGTGCCAGCAGCTTACTCGGCGGGAAAGAGACCCAGTACTTC.

V and J are TRBV6-6 and TRBJ2-1; no definite D call. Germline CDR1 reads MNHNY; CDR2 reads SVGAGI (reference sequence). V shed 8 bases and J shed 9 bases, with 14 bases lying between them. This CDR3 has 12 residues. The CDR3 nucleotides are TGTGCCAGCGAAGATGGGTCCGGTGAGCAGTTCTTC. It codes for CASEDGSGEQFF.

This clonotype has only a few counts. The chain carries TRBV15 and TRBJ2-5, with 7 positions matching TRBD1. Germline CDR1 LNHNV, CDR2 YYDKDF (reference sequence). With 1 base clipped from V and 10 bases from J, the junction kept 9 bases outside the gene matches. The CDR3 loop spans 14 amino acids. CDR3 nucleotides: TGTGCCACCAGCAGAGGGACAGGCCAGAGATTCCAGTACTTC. It yields the protein CATSRGTGQRFQYF.

This clonotype was counted at least ten times. The chain joins TRBV7-2 to TRBJ1-1, with D hard to call. Germline loops: CDR1 SGHTA, CDR2 FQGNSA. Trimming pared 7 bases from V and 0 bases from J, leaving 21 bases between. CDR3 length: 17 residues. The CDR3 protein is CASTPRWSALMNTEAFF. DNA for the CDR3: TGTGCCAGCACCCCAAGGTGGTCAGCACTCATGAACACTGAAGCTTTCTTT.

The chain carries TRBV15 and TRBJ2-7; TRBD1 aligns across 7 bases. V dropped 5 bases and J dropped 3; count of bases not matched to a gene: 7. Germline CDR1 reads LNHNV; CDR2 reads YYDKDF (reference sequence). CDR3 size: 14 residues. DNA for the CDR3: TGTGCCACCAGCCCCCGACAGGGCCTCTACGAGCAGTACTTC. Residues: CATSPRQGLYEQYF.

This rearrangement joins TRBV6-2 or TRBV6-3 to TRBJ2-1, with D perhaps matching TRBD1 (5 bases). The length of the CDR3 is 16 residues. V was shortened by 0 bases and J by 1 base, with 10 bases between the two germline ends. Germline values: CDR1 MNHEY, CDR2 SVGEGT. CDR3 sequence (DNA): TGTGCCAGCAGTTACTCGATTGGGGCATCCTACAATGAGCAGTTCTTC. Translating gives CASSYSIGASYNEQFF.

This clonotype was seen a handful of times. V and J are TRBV11-3 and TRBJ2-1; 9 bases are a match to TRBD2. J was trimmed by 6 bases and V by 1 base; bases with no gene match: 4. Germline V CDR1 and CDR2: SGHNT, YENEEA. The CDR3 is 15 amino acids. The CDR3 DNA sequence: TGTGCCAGCAGCTTAGGGACTAGCGATCTCAATGAGCAGTTCTTC. The encoded protein is CASSLGTSDLNEQFF.

Only a few counts were recorded for this clonotype. The gene calls are TRBV7-4 and TRBJ2-2; no firm D call. The CDR3 has 12 amino acids. Germline CDR1 SGHVT, CDR2 SQSDAQ. Trimming took 2 bases from V and 11 from J, leaving 9 bases between them. CDR3 sequence: CASSLIDPELFF. CDR3 sequence (DNA): TGTGCCAGCAGCTTAATCGACCCCGAGCTGTTTTTT. Using reference TRBV7-4 and TRBJ2-2 for the parts outside the CDR3, the full variable domain is GAGVSQSPRYKVAKRGRDVALRCDSISGHVTLYWYRQTLGQGSEVLTYSQSDAQRDKSGRPSGRFSAERPERSVSTLKIQRTEQGDSAVYLCASSLIDPELFFGEGSRLTVL.

The rearrangement uses TRBV7-6 and TRBJ2-7; no definite D call. V was trimmed by 5 bases and J by 2 bases, leaving 7 bases between them. CDR1 and CDR2 from the germline V gene are SGHVS and FNYEAQ. The CDR3 has 12 residues. The CDR3 here is CASSRTPYEQYV. As DNA, the CDR3 is TGTGCCAGCAGCCGTACCCCCTACGAGCAGTACGTC.

The gene calls are TRBV12-3 or TRBV12-4 and TRBJ1-1; unclear D gene. The CDR3 runs to 14 residues. Trimming left V 1 base short and J 1 base short, with 7 bases between. The CDR3 loop is CASSLGHSNTEAFF. In nucleotides, the CDR3 is TGTGCCAGCAGTTTAGGACACTCGAACACTGAAGCTTTCTTT.

This rearrangement joins TRBV4-1 to TRBJ1-2; D gene unclear. CDR1 is MGHRA, CDR2 YSYEKL, per germline. There are 14 residues in the CDR3. Trimming shortened V by 5 bases and J by 8 bases, and 18 bases separated the two germline ends. The CDR3 nucleotides read TGCGCCAGCAGCTTAAACGCACAGAAAAAGGGCTACACCTTC. It codes for CASSLNAQKKGYTF.

The V and J genes are TRBV20-1 and TRBJ2-7; D may be TRBD1 (5 bases). Trimming removed 3 bases at V and 0 bases at J, with 9 bases between. The CDR3 length is 13 residues. Looked up from germline, CDR1 is DFQATT and CDR2 is SNEGSKA (reference sequence). The CDR3 DNA is TGCAGTGCTAGGAGACAGTCCTCCTACGAGCAGTACTTC. Amino acid sequence: CSARRQSSYEQYF.

The chain has TRBV28 and TRBJ2-2; D is perhaps TRBD1 or TRBD2 (6 bases each). The CDR3 has 16 residues. Germline CDR1 reads MDHEN; CDR2 reads SYDVKM. Trimming took 5 bases from V and 5 from J, leaving 18 bases between them. As DNA, the CDR3 is TGTGCCAGCAGTCCCGTGGGGGGCCGAGGAACCGGGGAGCTGTTTTTT. It translates to CASSPVGGRGTGELFF.

This clonotype was observed at least ten times. Germline is not matched at one junction end, which may reflect a read error. The chain is built from TRBV7-6 and TRBJ2-1, with D perhaps assigned TRBD1 or TRBD2 (5 bases each). Germline assignment: CDR1 SGHVS and CDR2 FNYEAQ. The CDR3 has 11 amino acids. The CDR3 region has the DNA TGTGCCAGCAGTTCTCCGGGACCACTATCCTTC. Its translation: CASSSPGPLSF.

This clonotype was seen a handful of times. The rearrangement joins TRBV5-1 to TRBJ2-7; D is unclear. V lost 4 bases to trimming and J lost 2 bases, with 10 bases between them. The CDR3 spans 13 residues. The germline V gene encodes CDR1 SGHRS and CDR2 YFSETQ. The CDR3 DNA reads as TGCGCCAGCAGCATAGACGGAACCTACGAGCAGTACTTC. It codes for CASSIDGTYEQYF.

The chain carries TRBV7-2 and TRBJ1-3; no clear D. The CDR3 is made up of 13 amino acids. Germline values: CDR1 SGHTA, CDR2 FQGNSA. Between the trimmed V and J ends, which lost 1 base and 4 bases, there was a span of 5 bases. The CDR3 nucleotides read TGTGCCAGCAGCTTAGAGCCGGGAAACACCATATATTTT. Protein sequence: CASSLEPGNTIYF.

The sample holds a few counts of this clonotype. The chain links TRBV7-3 to TRBJ2-2, with 7 bases matching TRBD1. Germline V lookup: CDR1 SGHTA, CDR2 FQGTGA. This CDR3 spans 16 amino acids. The ends lost 1 base at V and 6 bases at J; junction bases unmatched: 8. The CDR3 reads CASSLIRQGKAGELFF. The CDR3 DNA sequence: TGTGCCAGCAGCTTAATACGACAGGGAAAGGCCGGGGAGCTGTTTTTT.

This clonotype came up many times. The chain joins TRBV7-2 to TRBJ1-1; unclear D gene. Germline loops: CDR1 SGHTA, CDR2 FQGNSA. V shed 3 bases and J shed 2 bases, with 7 bases lying between them. The CDR3 runs 13 residues. The CDR3 spells CASSFRSNTEAFF. The CDR3, as DNA: TGTGCCAGCAGCTTTCGATCAAACACTGAAGCTTTCTTT.

This clonotype was counted ten times or more. J is TRBJ1-2 and V is TRBV10-3; 7 bases map to TRBD1. The CDR3 has 14 amino acids. Germline V gene data show CDR1 as ENHRY and CDR2 as SYGVKD. V lost 3 bases, J lost 7 bases, and 8 bases stayed unmatched. The CDR3 region has the DNA TGTGCCATCAGTGAAACGGGACAGTCTCGTGGCTACACCTTC. It specifies CAISETGQSRGYTF.

V gene TRBV11-2 combines with J gene TRBJ2-5; tentatively, D is TRBD2 (7 bases). V gave up 5 bases and J gave up 5 bases, with 15 bases separating them. This CDR3 comprises 14 residues. CDR1 and CDR2 (germline): SGHAT, FQNNGV. CDR3 DNA: TGTGCCAGCAGCCGCGCAAGGGGGGGGGAGACCCAGTACTTC. It codes for CASSRARGGETQYF.

The V gene is TRBV7-6, the J gene TRBJ2-7; 9 positions match TRBD2. With 1 base clipped from V and 2 bases from J, the junction kept 12 bases outside the gene matches. CDR1 is SGHVS, CDR2 FNYEAQ, per germline. The CDR3 sequence is 18 residues long. CDR3 DNA sequence: TGTGCCAGCAGCTTAGAGGGGACTAGCTCCCTGGTTCCCTACGAGCAGTACTTC. As protein: CASSLEGTSSLVPYEQYF.

The chain is built from TRBV4-3 and TRBJ2-7; the match to TRBD2 covers 13 bases. CDR1 and CDR2 (germline): LGHNA, YSLEER. This CDR3 is 16 amino acids long. Germline trimming cut 1 base from V and 9 bases from J; bases unmatched to any gene: 9. CDR3: CASSQAPLAGGEGQYF. In nucleotides, the CDR3 is TGCGCCAGCAGCCAAGCGCCACTAGCGGGAGGGGAGGGGCAGTACTTC.

V usage is TRBV25-1 and J usage is TRBJ1-6; D gene ambiguous. The CDR3 is made up of 17 amino acids. The V and J ends lost 1 base and 0 bases respectively, with 10 bases between them. In germline, CDR1 is MGHDK, CDR2 SYGVNS. CDR3 region: CASSESRPSSYNSPLHF. The CDR3 nucleotides are TGTGCCAGCAGTGAATCCCGCCCTAGCTCCTATAATTCACCCCTCCACTTT.

The chain joins TRBV25-1 to TRBJ2-3; 8 nucleotides match TRBD2. The germline V gene has CDR1 MGHDK and CDR2 SYGVNS. The CDR3 has 15 residues. Germline trimming cut 6 bases from V and 4 bases from J; bases unmatched to any gene: 9. CDR3 protein: CASRATSAGSDTQYF. The DNA for the CDR3 is TGTGCCAGCAGGGCGACTAGCGCAGGTTCAGATACGCAGTATTTT.

This clonotype showed up many times. This chain uses TRBV7-2 with TRBJ1-5; tentative D call: TRBD1 (5 bases). Per the germline V gene, CDR1 is SGHTA and CDR2 is FQGNSA. CDR3 length: 13 amino acids. V dropped 6 bases and J dropped 4 bases, with 10 bases sitting between them. CDR3 coding DNA: TGTGCCAGCAGTACCAGACAGAATCAGCCCCAGCATTTT. Residues: CASSTRQNQPQHF.

This chain links TRBV9 with TRBJ2-5, with 9 bases matching TRBD2. After removal of 0 bases from V and 1 base from J, the junction contained 4 bases not matched to a gene. The CDR3 loop spans 16 amino acids. Germline CDR1 and CDR2: SGDLS and YYNGEE. The CDR3 spells CASSVGPSGIQETQYF. For the CDR3, the DNA is TGTGCCAGCAGCGTAGGGCCTAGCGGGATCCAAGAGACCCAGTACTTC.

This clonotype turned up a few times. The J gene is TRBJ2-1, the V gene TRBV12-3 or TRBV12-4; TRBD2 agrees at 7 bases. V shed 4 bases, J shed 10 bases, and the junction held 7 bases outside the gene matches. The CDR3 totals 13 residues. The CDR3 nucleotides read TGTGCCAGCAGTTCGAGGGCCGGGGGGGAGCAGTTCTTC. Its protein product is CASSSRAGGEQFF.

This clonotype came up a few times. V gene TRBV12-3 or TRBV12-4 combines with J gene TRBJ1-4; 8 positions agree with TRBD1. V lost 10 bases, J lost 3 bases, and 13 bases stayed unmatched. The CDR3 spans 16 residues. The CDR3 here is CATQPGQGRPNEKLFF. The CDR3 coding sequence is TGTGCCACCCAACCCGGACAGGGCCGCCCTAATGAAAAACTGTTTTTT.

The chain employs TRBV4-3 and TRBJ1-2, with a tentative D call TRBD1 (6 bases). The germline CDR1 and CDR2 sequences are LGHNA and YSLEER. Trimming took 1 base from V and 4 from J, leaving 7 bases between them. This CDR3 spans 13 amino acids. CDR3 sequence: CASSQGGGYGYTF. Written as DNA, the CDR3 is TGCGCCAGCAGCCAAGGAGGGGGCTATGGCTACACCTTC.

V is TRBV27 and J is TRBJ2-1, with D possibly matching TRBD1 (7 bases). Trimming stripped 3 bases from V and 4 bases from J, with 16 bases between. This CDR3 region has 16 residues. CDR1 MNHEY and CDR2 SMNVEV come from the germline V gene (reference sequence). The CDR3 DNA reads TGTGCCAGCAGTTTTGGGGCAGGGGGGATATACAATGAGCAGTTCTTC. Translating it yields CASSFGAGGIYNEQFF.